This T cell receptor beta chain was captured by sequencing in a study of blood T cell repertoires in COVID-19. Produced via immunoSEQ multiplex PCR; TCRdb's table is partial and in-frame only. The table shows 100,000 to 150,000 clones, with just over 70% occurring only once. Trimming removed 5 bases from V and 10 bases from J; junction bases left unmatched: 6. Germline-derived CDR1 and CDR2 are SEHNR and FQNEAQ (reference sequence). This CDR3 is 12 amino acids long. This TCR came from a human donor with acute or convalescent COVID-19. The donor label of this sample is uncertain. Sequenced input: peripheral blood. The J gene is TRBJ2-3, the V gene TRBV7-9, with TRBD1 identical over 7 bases. CDR3 DNA: TGTGCCAGCAGCCCCGGGACAGTCGCGCAGTATTTT. Translated: CASSPGTVAQYF.